The source of this T cell receptor beta chain is a study of T-cell memory formation after mild COVID-19. The sample holds a few counts of this clonotype. TCRdb recomputed calls from the 5' RACE reads with MiXCR, one row per CDR3 protein. In the table there are around 320,000 distinct CDR3 sequences, approximately 29% of which are singletons. The CDR3 length is 12 residues. Germline assignment: CDR1 MGHRA and CDR2 YSYEKL. The V end was cut by 0 bases, the J end by 7 bases, with 6 bases between. Sample: PBMCs or a T cell subset sorted from them (not recorded which). This sequence originates from an adult woman who had mild COVID-19 (a few samples of this study predate the infection). Cell type and time point are not known. This sequence joins TRBV4-1 and TRBJ2-5; D not resolved. CDR3 region: CASSQDSRTQYF. The CDR3 DNA reads TGCGCCAGCAGCCAAGATTCGAGGACCCAGTACTTC.